Following are 4 T cell receptor beta chains from one sample sequenced in a study of T cell repertoires in cytomegalovirus infection. TCRdb re-analysed the reads in MiXCR, keeping a single row per CDR3 protein. The sample records hundreds of thousands of distinct CDR3 sequences, around 30% being singletons. Their specific antigens are unknown. Sequenced here: cultured CD8+ T cells from PBMCs, sampled from culture after CMV antigen stimulation. The origin of the receptors is a human donor in good health (CMV status not recorded). Some clones in this sample may be carry-over from other donors' samples.

Here the CDR3 DNA reads TGTGCCAGCAGTGGAGACGACAGGGGGAACACCGGGGAGCTGTTTTTT. Amino acids: CASSGDDRGNTGELFF. V is TRBV9 and J is TRBJ2-2, with TRBD1 matching over 8 bases. Unmatched junction bases numbered 7, after V lost 5 bases and J lost 1 base. The V gene's germline CDR1 is SGDLS and CDR2 YYNGEE. This CDR3 region has 16 residues.

This clonotype occurred many times. This chain uses TRBV7-2 with TRBJ2-5; 9 nucleotides agree with TRBD2. The CDR3 totals 15 residues. CDR1 SGHTA and CDR2 FQGNSA come from the germline V gene. The V and J ends lost 1 base and 1 base, in that order; junction bases with no gene match: 1. CDR3 sequence: CASSLGLAVQETQYF. CDR3 nucleotides: TGTGCCAGCAGCTTAGGACTAGCGGTCCAAGAGACCCAGTACTTC.

This clonotype was picked up many times. The chain uses TRBV7-9 and TRBJ2-2; D is unclear. Deletions cut 6 bases from V and 1 base from J, with 9 bases between. Germline V gives CDR1 SEHNR, CDR2 FQNEAQ (reference sequence). The CDR3 runs 14 residues. CDR3 DNA sequence: TGTGCCAGCAGTTTATATAGGAACACCGGGGAGCTGTTTTTT. Encoded protein: CASSLYRNTGELFF.

About this clonotype: Just one base apart from a much larger clone, this may be a read error. V usage is TRBV6-1 and J usage is TRBJ2-1; 11 bases align to TRBD2. The CDR3 is made up of 16 amino acids. CDR1 is MNHNS and CDR2 is SASEGT in the germline V gene. With V trimmed by 2 bases and J by 4 bases, 4 bases remained unmatched. CDR3 coding DNA: TGTGCCAGCAGTGAACTGGGACTAGCGGTATACAATGAGCAGTTCTTC. It is translated as CASSELGLAVYNEQFF.